One and the same sample provided the 6 T cell receptor beta chains below, sequenced in a study of T cells in Graves' hyperthyroidism and ophthalmopathy. Amplified regions were TCR beta CDR3 sequences from RNA transcripts. With the HTBI primer set, the TCR CDR3 went through a first round of RT-PCR. Each CDR3 protein is one row after TCRdb ran MiXCR on the multiplex PCR reads. The table has roughly 350,000 distinct CDR3 sequences, approximately 15% seen once. Sequenced material: blood. The source of these receptors is a woman between 35 and 50 years old with Graves' ophthalmopathy.

This clonotype was seen at least ten times. The rearrangement uses TRBV7-2 and TRBJ2-7; D is possibly TRBD1 or TRBD2 (5 bases each). The CDR3 has 14 amino acids. V shed 4 bases and J shed 2 bases, with 12 bases lying between them. Germline V gene sequence: CDR1 SGHTA, CDR2 FQGNSA. The CDR3 loop reads CASSSRPGPYEQYF. The DNA of the CDR3 is TGTGCCAGCAGCTCGCGACCGGGACCCTACGAGCAGTACTTC.

J is TRBJ2-1 and V is TRBV4-1; 9 positions agree with TRBD2. Germline CDR1 MGHRA, CDR2 YSYEKL. V lost 4 bases, J lost 8 bases, and 9 bases stayed unmatched. The CDR3 runs to 15 residues. The CDR3 DNA reads as TGCGCCAGCAGCCGCGGGACTAGCATTATCTATGAGCAGTTCTTC. It translates to CASSRGTSIIYEQFF.

This clonotype was observed many times. The chain combines TRBV6-1 with TRBJ1-6; D is unclear. The CDR3 consists of 15 residues. Germline CDR1 reads MNHNS; CDR2 reads SASEGT. Trimming took off 3 bases at V and 8 bases at J, with 14 bases between the two ends. The CDR3 nucleotides read TGTGCCAGCAGTGATATCGGCACCGGTTATTCACCCCTCCACTTT. Translation gives CASSDIGTGYSPLHF.

Of note for this clonotype: This may arise from a read error, as a much more abundant clone is one base away. The chain joins TRBV18 to TRBJ2-3; 11 bases line up with TRBD1. The closer fit of TRBJ1-5 to the DNA end suggests the J call may be wrong. Germline CDR1 and CDR2: KGHSH and LQKENI. The CDR3 has 15 amino acids. The CDR3 DNA reads as TGTGCCAGCTCACCGTTCCCGGGACAGGGGGATACGCAGCATTTT. As protein: CASSPFPGQGDTQHF.

There are a few counts of this clonotype. The chain recombines TRBV5-4 with TRBJ1-1; 7 bases map to TRBD1. V lost 2 bases, J lost 5 bases, and 12 bases stayed unmatched. Germline values: CDR1 SGHNT, CDR2 YYREEE (reference sequence). This CDR3 contains 16 residues. CDR3 bases: TGTGCCAGCAGCTTATACCCCGACAGGGTTCGGACTGAAGCTTTCTTT. It translates to CASSLYPDRVRTEAFF. Full variable domain (remainder filled in from reference TRBV5-4 and TRBJ1-1): ETGVTQSPTHLIKTRGQQVTLRCSSQSGHNTVSWYQQALGQGPQFIFQYYREEENGRGNFPPRFSGLQFPNYSSELNVNALELDDSALYLCASSLYPDRVRTEAFFGQGTRLTVV.

The chain joins TRBV5-4 to TRBJ2-3; 8 bases agree with TRBD2. The CDR3 spans 16 residues. Looked up from germline, CDR1 is SGHNT and CDR2 is YYREEE (reference sequence). V lost 4 bases and J lost 5; bases outside the gene matches: 12. The chain's CDR3 is CASSPSPGGRKDTQYF. Written as DNA, the CDR3 is TGTGCCAGCAGCCCATCTCCGGGGGGGAGAAAAGATACGCAGTATTTT.